The 20 T cell receptor beta chains given below trace back to one sample, sequenced in a study of radiotherapy plus CTLA-4 blockade in lung cancer. Generated by immunoSEQ multiplex PCR, the TCRdb table keeps only in-frame clones and is missing some. The sample consists of tens of thousands of clones, approximately 79% of them appearing once. Specimen: peripheral blood, collected from a patient treated with radiotherapy plus ipilimumab. These TCRs come from a human donor with non-small cell lung cancer who had stable disease on radiotherapy plus ipilimumab.

This chain links TRBV7-9 with TRBJ2-4; possible D gene TRBD2, 5 bases. Germline V gives CDR1 SEHNR, CDR2 FQNEAQ (reference sequence). CDR3 size: 18 residues. V dropped 5 bases and J dropped 7 bases, with 27 bases sitting between them. CDR3 region: CASSETSLGSGGLNIQYF. The CDR3 coding sequence is TGTGCCAGCAGCGAAACCTCATTAGGATCAGGAGGTCTGAACATTCAGTACTTC.

V is TRBV2 and J is TRBJ2-2; D possibly matches TRBD1 or TRBD2 (5 bases each). This CDR3 has 16 amino acids. Germline V gives CDR1 SNHLY, CDR2 FYNNEI. Trimming took off 2 bases at V and 1 base at J, with 11 bases between the two ends. In nucleotides, the CDR3 is TGTGCCAGCAGTGAATGGGGCGGGTGGAACACCGGGGAGCTGTTTTTT. This sequence encodes CASSEWGGWNTGELFF.

The rearrangement uses TRBV19 and TRBJ1-1, with 7 bases aligning to TRBD1. V lost 7 bases, J lost 6 bases, and 17 bases stayed unmatched. Germline values: CDR1 LNHDA, CDR2 SQIVND (reference sequence). The CDR3 covers 16 residues. The CDR3, as DNA: TGTGCCAGTACCGAACGGGATCTGACAGGGCTGGCTGAAGCTTTCTTT. Translation: CASTERDLTGLAEAFF.

Only a few counts were recorded for this clone. This sample also contains other DNA sequences that code for the same CDR3. The chain joins TRBV5-1 to TRBJ1-5, with 7 bases that match TRBD1. V shed 4 bases and J 3 bases; nucleotides not matched to a gene: 10. CDR1 and CDR2 from the germline V gene are SGHRS and YFSETQ. The CDR3 sequence is 16 residues long. CDR3 protein: CASSPQGQGDNQPQHF. CDR3 coding DNA: TGCGCCAGCAGCCCCCAGGGGCAGGGGGACAATCAGCCCCAGCATTTT. The complete variable domain, with remaining parts taken from reference TRBV5-1 and TRBJ1-5, reads KAGVTQTPRYLIKTRGQQVTLSCSPISGHRSVSWYQQTPGQGLQFLFEYFSETQRNKGNFPGRFSGRQFSNSRSEMNVSTLELGDSALYLCASSPQGQGDNQPQHFGDGTRLSIL.

This chain joins TRBV9 and TRBJ1-3, with D possibly being TRBD1 (5 bases). CDR1 is SGDLS and CDR2 is YYNGEE in the germline V gene. V was trimmed by 2 bases and J by 2 bases, leaving 8 bases between them. This CDR3 is built from 14 residues. CDR3 protein: CASSVGGTGNTIYF. The CDR3 DNA follows: TGTGCCAGCAGCGTCGGGGGAACTGGAAACACCATATATTTT.

This clone was picked up one time. The J gene is TRBJ1-2, the V gene TRBV30; 8 nucleotides align to TRBD1. The CDR3 is 13 residues long. Germline V gene lookup returns CDR1 GTSNPN and CDR2 SVGIG (reference sequence). V was pared by 0 bases and J by 8 bases, with 5 bases of the junction left unmatched. Written as DNA, the CDR3 is TGTGCCTGGAGTGTACAGGGGGTAGGGGGCTACACCTTC. It translates to CAWSVQGVGGYTF.

The V gene is TRBV27, the J gene TRBJ1-5; D remains ambiguous. Germline V CDR1 and CDR2: MNHEY, SMNVEV (reference sequence). This CDR3 spans 13 amino acids. The V end lost 1 base, the J end lost 4 bases, and 5 bases lay between the germline ends. The CDR3 bases are TGTGCCAGCAGTTTATACGTAAATCAGCCCCAGCATTTT. It is translated as CASSLYVNQPQHF.

This clone was seen a few times. The V call is TRBV19, the J call TRBJ1-2; 9 nucleotides match TRBD1. This CDR3 comprises 15 residues. Germline values: CDR1 LNHDA, CDR2 SQIVND (reference sequence). V lost 5 bases to trimming and J lost 7 bases; unmatched junction nucleotides: 11. CDR3 sequence (DNA): TGTGCCAGTAGTCCCCCCGGGACAGGGTGGTCTGGCTACACCTTC. As protein: CASSPPGTGWSGYTF.

The CDR3 loop reads CASSLDYRLGGSGANVLTF. The CDR3 DNA is TGTGCCAGCAGCTTAGATTATCGCCTTGGGGGATCTGGGGCCAACGTCCTGACTTTC. The chain carries TRBV11-2 and TRBJ2-6; D might be TRBD1 or TRBD2, each matching 5 bases. The ends were cut back, 0 bases at V and 1 base at J, with 16 bases in the middle. Germline V lookup: CDR1 SGHAT, CDR2 FQNNGV. The CDR3 extends over 19 amino acids.

The rearrangement joins TRBV29-1 to TRBJ1-5; D possibly corresponds to TRBD1 (5 bases). Germline V CDR1 and CDR2: SQVTM, ANQGSEA. CDR3 length equals 15 residues. Trimming took 4 bases from V and 4 from J, leaving 17 bases between them. The CDR3 coding sequence is TGCAGCGTTGTCGTCACGGGACGGGAGAATCAGCCCCAGCATTTT. This gives the protein CSVVVTGRENQPQHF. Full variable domain (rest looked up from reference TRBV29-1 and TRBJ1-5): SAVISQKPSRDICQRGTSLTIQCQVDSQVTMMFWYRQQPGQSLTLIATANQGSEATYESGFVIDKFPISRPNLTFSTLTVSNMSPEDSSIYLCSVVVTGRENQPQHFGDGTRLSIL.

The CDR3 bases are TGTGCCAGCAGTTCGGGTGGACCGCAGGGGGCTGAAGCTTTCTTT. Amino acid sequence: CASSSGGPQGAEAFF. The genes are TRBV27 and TRBJ1-1; 7 bases align to TRBD1. The CDR3 runs to 15 residues. The J segment lost 6 bases and the V segment lost 4 bases, leaving 11 bases of the junction unmatched. The germline V gene has CDR1 MNHEY and CDR2 SMNVEV (reference sequence).

The J gene is TRBJ2-3, the V gene TRBV9; D is undetermined. V lost 0 bases, J lost 0 bases, and 11 bases lay in between. This CDR3 has 16 residues. Germline V gives CDR1 SGDLS, CDR2 YYNGEE. CDR3 sequence: CASSVDRPSSTDTQYF. CDR3 nucleotides: TGTGCCAGCAGCGTAGATCGGCCCAGTAGCACAGATACGCAGTATTTT.

The rearrangement links TRBV6-1 to TRBJ1-1; 8 bases are shared with TRBD1. CDR1 is MNHNS and CDR2 is SASEGT in the germline V gene. V lost 6 bases, J lost 7 bases, and 4 bases stayed unmatched. This CDR3 has 12 amino acids. For the CDR3, the DNA is TGTGCCAGCAGGCAGGGGGCTTATGAAGCTTTCTTT. Its translation is CASRQGAYEAFF.

The chain combines TRBV7-3 with TRBJ1-6; possibly TRBD1 for D (5 bases). Trimming stripped 4 bases from V and 6 bases from J, with 13 bases between. Germline-derived CDR1 and CDR2 are SGHTA and FQGTGA. CDR3 size: 15 residues. The CDR3, as DNA: TGTGCCAGCAGCTCCTGGGCCGGGGGTAATTCACCCCTCCACTTT. Its translation: CASSSWAGGNSPLHF. Full variable domain (missing parts from reference TRBV7-3 and TRBJ1-6): GAGVSQTPSNKVTEKGKYVELRCDPISGHTALYWYRQSLGQGPEFLIYFQGTGAADDSGLPNDRFFAVRPEGSVSTLKIQRTERGDSAVYLCASSSWAGGNSPLHFGNGTRLTVT.

This clone was found a few times. V and J are TRBV7-2 and TRBJ1-2; 9 nucleotides agree with TRBD1. V dropped 0 bases and J dropped 9; count of bases not matched to a gene: 5. Germline V gene data show CDR1 as SGHTA and CDR2 as FQGNSA. CDR3 size: 14 residues. The CDR3 is CASSLARQGESYTF. In DNA form, the CDR3 reads TGTGCCAGCAGCTTAGCGAGACAGGGGGAAAGCTACACCTTC.

The chain has TRBV4-1 and TRBJ1-1, with TRBD1 matching over 10 bases. Germline lookup yields CDR1 MGHRA and CDR2 YSYEKL. CDR3 size: 19 residues. Germline trimming cut 0 bases from V and 4 bases from J; bases unmatched to any gene: 14. CDR3 in DNA: TGCGCCAGCAGCCAAGAGAAGACAGGGGGCCGACCGGGGCTCACTGAAGCTTTCTTT. Amino acids: CASSQEKTGGRPGLTEAFF.

The chain couples TRBV6-1 to TRBJ1-3; D remains unclear. Germline CDR1 reads MNHNS; CDR2 reads SASEGT. The V and J ends lost 6 bases and 4 bases respectively, with 16 bases between them. The CDR3 runs to 15 residues. The DNA for the CDR3 is TGTGCCAGCAGCCTTTCCGCTACAGCCGGAAACACCATATATTTT. This sequence encodes CASSLSATAGNTIYF.

The chain joins TRBV14 to TRBJ1-1; D remains unclear. V lost 0 bases, J lost 3 bases, and 11 bases lay in between. This CDR3 region has 15 residues. Germline V gene sequence: CDR1 SGHDN, CDR2 FVKESK. In nucleotides, the CDR3 is TGTGCCAGCAGCCAAGATAGGCAGCGACACACTGAAGCTTTCTTT. This codes for CASSQDRQRHTEAFF. Full variable domain (missing parts from reference TRBV14 and TRBJ1-1): EAGVTQFPSHSVIEKGQTVTLRCDPISGHDNLYWYRRVMGKEIKFLLHFVKESKQDESGMPNNRFLAERTGGTYSTLKVQPAELEDSGVYFCASSQDRQRHTEAFFGQGTRLTVV.

The chain links TRBV19 to TRBJ1-2, with D possibly matching TRBD1 (5 bases). CDR1 is LNHDA and CDR2 is SQIVND in the germline V gene (reference sequence). The CDR3 extends over 15 amino acids. The V gene lost 5 bases and the J gene lost 2 bases, with 15 bases spanning the gap. CDR3 coding DNA: TGTGCCAGTAGTCCGTGGGCGGACATAAACTATGGCTACACCTTC. Translated, it gives CASSPWADINYGYTF.

About this clone itself: The sample has other DNA sequences that encode this CDR3 too. V usage is TRBV4-1 and J usage is TRBJ1-5, with D perhaps matching TRBD1 (5 bases). This CDR3 is 16 amino acids long. Trimming removed 0 bases at V and 2 bases at J, with 11 bases between. Germline lookup yields CDR1 MGHRA and CDR2 YSYEKL. The CDR3 protein is CASSQDDGDGNQPQHF. DNA of the CDR3: TGCGCCAGCAGCCAAGATGACGGGGACGGCAATCAGCCCCAGCATTTT.